Below, 12 T cell receptor beta chains from the same sample are listed, as sequenced in a study of tumour-infiltrating T cells in Burkitt lymphoma. Here immunoSEQ multiplex PCR was the method, and the copy in TCRdb shows in-frame clones only, minus some. Among around 15,000 clones, roughly 79% were seen once, and the ten largest hold 2% to 2.5%. Sequences were obtained from tumor tissue. The receptors here all came from a human donor with diffuse large B-cell lymphoma.

The chain employs TRBV15 and TRBJ1-2; D might be TRBD1 (5 bases). Germline V gene data show CDR1 as LNHNV and CDR2 as YYDKDF (reference sequence). Trimming stripped 9 bases from V and 5 bases from J, with 10 bases between. This CDR3 spans 11 amino acids. For the CDR3, the DNA is TGTGCCACTATGGGGCGTTATGGCTACACCTTC. Translation: CATMGRYGYTF.

This chain links TRBV4-3 with TRBJ2-7; 13 bases agree with TRBD2. J lost 5 bases, V lost 4 bases, and 5 bases had no gene match. The CDR3 has 15 amino acids. The germline CDR1 and CDR2 sequences are LGHNA and YSLEER. The CDR3 sequence is CASSRGTSGIDEQYF. CDR3 sequence (DNA): TGCGCCAGCAGCCGTGGGACTAGCGGGATTGACGAGCAGTACTTC.

CDR3 DNA: TGTGCCAGCTCACGGGACGGCGATGAAAAACTGTTTTTT. Residues: CASSRDGDEKLFF. The V and J genes are TRBV18 and TRBJ1-4; TRBD1 might be the D (5 bases). V lost 4 bases and J 6 bases, leaving 9 bases between the germline ends. CDR1 and CDR2 (germline): KGHSH, LQKENI. The CDR3 length is 13 residues.

V is TRBV13 and J is TRBJ2-1; TRBD2 is a possible D gene (5 bases). This CDR3 spans 13 amino acids. Trimming stripped 7 bases from V and 3 bases from J, with 10 bases between. Germline CDR1 PRHDT, CDR2 FYEKMQ (reference sequence). The CDR3 here is CASTLRVYNEQFF. The DNA of the CDR3 is TGTGCCAGCACCTTGAGGGTCTACAATGAGCAGTTCTTC.

The gene calls are TRBV5-4 and TRBJ2-5; weak D call: TRBD2 (5 bases). Trimming removed 5 bases at V and 1 base at J, with 9 bases between. The CDR3 extends over 13 amino acids. Germline V lookup: CDR1 SGHNT, CDR2 YYREEE (reference sequence). DNA of the CDR3: TGTGCCAGCAGTAAAGCGGTCCAAGAGACCCAGTACTTC. Translating gives CASSKAVQETQYF.

This rearrangement joins TRBV29-1 to TRBJ1-2, with TRBD1 matching over 10 bases. Germline CDR1 and CDR2: SQVTM and ANQGSEA. V gave up 3 bases and J gave up 4 bases; unmatched junction bases: 2. The CDR3 contains 13 residues. The chain's CDR3 is CSVETGGRYGYTF. For the CDR3, the DNA is TGCAGCGTTGAGACAGGGGGCCGCTATGGCTACACCTTC.

The chain joins TRBV7-9 to TRBJ1-5, with D tentatively TRBD1 (5 bases). Germline-derived CDR1 and CDR2 are SEHNR and FQNEAQ (reference sequence). The CDR3 sequence is 13 residues long. The ends were cut back, 4 bases at V and 4 bases at J, with 8 bases in the middle. The CDR3 nucleotides read TGTGCCAGCAGCTATGGGGGTAATCAGCCCCAGCATTTT. Its protein product is CASSYGGNQPQHF.

The V and J genes are TRBV9 and TRBJ2-3; D may be TRBD2 (7 bases). The CDR3 has 16 amino acids. V shed 0 bases and J shed 4 bases, with 15 bases lying between them. CDR1 SGDLS and CDR2 YYNGEE come from the germline V gene. The CDR3 DNA reads as TGTGCCAGCAGCGTAGCTGGGGGGGCAAACGCAGATACGCAGTATTTT. Its translation is CASSVAGGANADTQYF.

This chain joins TRBV10-1 and TRBJ2-5; 12 bases are shared with TRBD1. The CDR3 consists of 14 residues. Trimming took 8 bases from V and 10 from J; bases not matched to a gene: 11. Germline V gives CDR1 WNHNN, CDR2 SYGVQD (reference sequence). The CDR3 region has the DNA TGCGCCAGCGGGGTGGGACAGGGGGCACCTTACCAGTACTTC. Amino acid sequence: CASGVGQGAPYQYF.

The rearrangement uses TRBV5-6 and TRBJ2-1, with D perhaps TRBD1 (6 bases). The V end lost 9 bases, the J end lost 4 bases, and 17 bases lay between the germline ends. Germline lookup yields CDR1 SGHDT and CDR2 YYEEEE. This CDR3 spans 14 amino acids. The CDR3 loop reads CATGQGLEYNEQFF. In DNA form, the CDR3 reads TGTGCCACGGGGCAGGGGTTGGAATACAATGAGCAGTTCTTC.

The gene calls are TRBV19 and TRBJ2-7; 11 positions match TRBD1. CDR3 length equals 15 residues. CDR1 is LNHDA and CDR2 is SQIVND in the germline V gene (reference sequence). The V and J ends lost 4 bases and 2 bases, in that order; junction bases with no gene match: 4. The CDR3 protein is CASSKDRGPTYEQYF. DNA of the CDR3: TGTGCCAGTAGTAAGGACAGGGGGCCGACCTACGAGCAGTACTTC.

The CDR3 loop is CATRGRGNTEAFF. In DNA form, the CDR3 reads TGTGCCACCCGAGGAAGAGGGAACACTGAAGCTTTCTTT. The gene calls are TRBV15 and TRBJ1-1, with no clear D. CDR3 length: 13 residues. Deletions cut 8 bases from V and 1 base from J, with 11 bases between. CDR1 is LNHNV, CDR2 YYDKDF, per germline (reference sequence).